A selection of T cell receptor beta chains follows, all from one sample in a study of regulatory T cells in long-lasting Graves disease. TCRdb re-analysed the multiplex PCR reads in MiXCR, keeping a single row per CDR3 protein. The sample shows hundreds of thousands of distinct CDR3 sequences, 20% to 25% of them seen only once. The sequencing used peripheral blood mononuclear cells (PBMCs), collected when the disease was refractory, from a patient treated with antithyroid drugs. The receptors derive from a female donor with Graves disease. Each CDR3 is given with its conserved first and last residue. A D gene is named only where the DNA matches it firmly. Clone size is not always given. Where it is, it says once, few, many or a class for expanded clones.

len: 15
j_gene: TRBJ1-5
abundance: few
v_gene: TRBV19
d_gene: .
CDR3nt: TGTGCCAGTAGTATCGGTCCGGGAGGAGATCAGCCCCAGCATTTT
CDR3aa: CASSIGPGGDQPQHF

len: 14
j_gene: TRBJ2-5
abundance: .
v_gene: TRBV20-1
d_gene: .
CDR3nt: TGCAGTGCTAGGGGGGGCAGTCTCATAGAGACCCAGTACTTC
CDR3aa: CSARGGSLIETQYF

len: 14
j_gene: TRBJ2-7
abundance: few
v_gene: TRBV19
d_gene: TRBD1
CDR3nt: TGTGCCAGTACCACCGGGACAGGGGATCTTGTGCAGTACTTC
CDR3aa: CASTTGTGDLVQYF

len: 15
j_gene: TRBJ2-7
abundance: many
v_gene: TRBV12-3/TRBV12-4
d_gene: .
CDR3nt: TGTGCCAGCAGTTTATCCGGCCTTCCCACGTACGAGCAGTACTTC
CDR3aa: CASSLSGLPTYEQYF

len: 14
j_gene: TRBJ1-1
abundance: few
v_gene: TRBV9
d_gene: TRBD1
CDR3nt: TGTGCCAGCAGCCCGTACCAGGGGGATACTGAAGCTTTCTTT
CDR3aa: CASSPYQGDTEAFF

len: 16
j_gene: TRBJ2-3
abundance: many
v_gene: TRBV28
d_gene: TRBD2
CDR3nt: TGTGCCAGCAGTGACCCCGGGACTAGCGGGAGAGGTACGCAGTATTTT
CDR3aa: CASSDPGTSGRGTQYF

len: 13
j_gene: TRBJ2-3
abundance: .
v_gene: TRBV13
d_gene: .
CDR3nt: TGTGCCAGCAGCTTACACCGGGAGAATACGCAGTATTTT
CDR3aa: CASSLHRENTQYF

len: 16
j_gene: TRBJ1-1
abundance: .
v_gene: TRBV20-1
d_gene: .
CDR3nt: TGCAGTGCCCTTAGACAGCCGGTGGGGCAGGTCCGTGAAGCTTTCTTT
CDR3aa: CSALRQPVGQVREAFF

len: 17
j_gene: TRBJ2-6
abundance: few
v_gene: TRBV7-9
d_gene: TRBD1
CDR3nt: TGTGCCAGTGGAGAGGGACAGGGGGTTTCTGGGGCCAACGTCCTGACTTTC
CDR3aa: CASGEGQGVSGANVLTF

len: 15
j_gene: TRBJ2-3
abundance: few
v_gene: TRBV28
d_gene: .
CDR3nt: TGTGCCAGCAGTGCCCGTGGGGCTAGCACAGATACGCAGTATTTT
CDR3aa: CASSARGASTDTQYF

len: 14
j_gene: TRBJ1-5
abundance: .
v_gene: TRBV19
d_gene: TRBD1
CDR3nt: TGTGCCAGCACCAACAGGGGCAGCGGCCAGCCCCAGCATTTT
CDR3aa: CASTNRGSGQPQHF

len: 14
j_gene: TRBJ2-7
abundance: .
v_gene: TRBV19
d_gene: TRBD1
CDR3nt: TGTGCCAGTAGTCCCTGGGACAGATTCTACGAGCAGTACTTC
CDR3aa: CASSPWDRFYEQYF

len: 16
j_gene: TRBJ2-5
abundance: .
v_gene: TRBV18
d_gene: .
CDR3nt: TGTGCCAGCTCACCCCGGGGGACTGACACACAAGAGACCCAGTACTTC
CDR3aa: CASSPRGTDTQETQYF

len: 13
j_gene: TRBJ1-2
abundance: many
v_gene: TRBV12-3/TRBV12-4
d_gene: .
CDR3nt: TGTGCCACCTCAGGGGCGGAAGTCTATGGCTACACCTTC
CDR3aa: CATSGAEVYGYTF

len: 13
j_gene: TRBJ2-5
abundance: many
v_gene: TRBV11-2
d_gene: TRBD2
CDR3nt: TGTGCCAGCGGACCGGGAGGACAAGAGACCCAGTACTTC
CDR3aa: CASGPGGQETQYF

len: 14
j_gene: TRBJ2-3
abundance: .
v_gene: TRBV29-1
d_gene: TRBD1
CDR3nt: TGCAGCGCCGGAGACAGGGCCTACACAGATACGCAGTATTTT
CDR3aa: CSAGDRAYTDTQYF

len: 14
j_gene: TRBJ2-7
abundance: many
v_gene: TRBV6-1
d_gene: .
CDR3nt: TGTGCCAGCAGCGAGTGGACTTCGACCTACGAGCAGTACTTC
CDR3aa: CASSEWTSTYEQYF

len: 17
j_gene: TRBJ2-3
abundance: few
v_gene: TRBV6-1
d_gene: .
CDR3nt: TGTGCCAGCAGTGAAACCCTACTAGAACTTTCCACAGATACGCAGTATTTT
CDR3aa: CASSETLLELSTDTQYF

len: 16
j_gene: TRBJ2-2
abundance: .
v_gene: TRBV11-2
d_gene: TRBD2
CDR3nt: TGTGCCAGCAGCCAAGCGGGAGGGCAAGACACCGGGGAGCTGTTTTTT
CDR3aa: CASSQAGGQDTGELFF

len: 15
j_gene: TRBJ1-1
abundance: many
v_gene: TRBV6-1
d_gene: TRBD1
CDR3nt: TGTGCCAGCAGTCAAGAGGTATTCAGGGGGAGTGAAGCTTTCTTT
CDR3aa: CASSQEVFRGSEAFF

len: 13
j_gene: TRBJ2-5
abundance: few
v_gene: TRBV6-1
d_gene: TRBD1
CDR3nt: TGTGCCAGCAGTACAGGGGGCCTAGAGACCCAGTACTTC
CDR3aa: CASSTGGLETQYF

len: 14
j_gene: TRBJ2-7
abundance: .
v_gene: TRBV2
d_gene: TRBD2
CDR3nt: TGTGCCAGCATTGGTACTAGCGGATACTACGAGCAGTACTTC
CDR3aa: CASIGTSGYYEQYF

len: 15
j_gene: TRBJ2-7
abundance: many
v_gene: TRBV12-3/TRBV12-4
d_gene: TRBD1
CDR3nt: TGTGCCAGCAGACCGGGACAGGGATTCCCCTACGAGCAGTACTTC
CDR3aa: CASRPGQGFPYEQYF

len: 14
j_gene: TRBJ1-1
abundance: many
v_gene: TRBV6-1
d_gene: .
CDR3nt: TGTGCCAGCGCGATTACCGGATGGAGTGGCGAAGCTTTCTTT
CDR3aa: CASAITGWSGEAFF

len: 13
j_gene: TRBJ2-7
abundance: once
v_gene: TRBV20-1
d_gene: TRBD1
CDR3nt: TGCAGTGCTTACCGGGACAGAGACTACGAGCAGTACTTC
CDR3aa: CSAYRDRDYEQYF

len: 13
j_gene: TRBJ2-5
abundance: .
v_gene: TRBV20-1
d_gene: .
CDR3nt: TGCAGTGCTAGGGGGCGGCGCCAAGAGACCCAGTACTTC
CDR3aa: CSARGRRQETQYF

len: 18
j_gene: TRBJ2-1
abundance: few
v_gene: TRBV7-3
d_gene: TRBD2
CDR3nt: TGTGCCAGCTTGCAACTAGCGGGAGGGCCTGGGGTTAGGGATGAGCAGTTCTTC
CDR3aa: CASLQLAGGPGVRDEQFF

len: 15
j_gene: TRBJ1-1
abundance: many
v_gene: TRBV6-1
d_gene: TRBD1
CDR3nt: TGTGCCAGCAGTGAAAGGACAGGGATGGGTACTGAAGCTTTCTTT
CDR3aa: CASSERTGMGTEAFF

len: 15
j_gene: TRBJ1-1
abundance: .
v_gene: TRBV20-1
d_gene: .
CDR3nt: TGCAGTGCTAGAGATCCTTCGGGAGGCGACACTGAAGCTTTCTTT
CDR3aa: CSARDPSGGDTEAFF

len: 14
j_gene: TRBJ1-1
abundance: many
v_gene: TRBV10-3
d_gene: .
CDR3nt: TGTGCCATCAGTGAGTCGATGACGGACACTGAAGCTTTCTTT
CDR3aa: CAISESMTDTEAFF

len: 14
j_gene: TRBJ2-1
abundance: .
v_gene: TRBV20-1
d_gene: TRBD2
CDR3nt: TGCAGTGCACCCCGACTAGCGGGATACAATGAGCAGTTCTTC
CDR3aa: CSAPRLAGYNEQFF

len: 14
j_gene: TRBJ1-1
abundance: .
v_gene: TRBV27
d_gene: .
CDR3nt: TGTGCCAGCAGTTTCGGGGCGATGAACACTGAAGCTTTCTTT
CDR3aa: CASSFGAMNTEAFF

len: 15
j_gene: TRBJ2-3
abundance: .
v_gene: TRBV29-1
d_gene: TRBD2
CDR3nt: TGCAGCGTTGAAGGGGGACTAGCGGTAATAGATACGCAGTATTTT
CDR3aa: CSVEGGLAVIDTQYF

len: 12
j_gene: TRBJ1-1
abundance: many
v_gene: TRBV27
d_gene: .
CDR3nt: TGTGCCAGCAGGGACAGCAACACTGAAGCTTTCTTT
CDR3aa: CASRDSNTEAFF

len: 15
j_gene: TRBJ2-7
abundance: .
v_gene: TRBV7-6
d_gene: .
CDR3nt: TGTGCCAGCAGCCCCTTGGTAGGGCAGTTCTACGAGCAGTACTTC
CDR3aa: CASSPLVGQFYEQYF

len: 16
j_gene: TRBJ1-3
abundance: few
v_gene: TRBV28
d_gene: .
CDR3nt: TGTGCCAGCAGTGAAGCAGGGTTCCCTTCTGGAAACACCATATATTTT
CDR3aa: CASSEAGFPSGNTIYF

len: 16
j_gene: TRBJ2-6
abundance: .
v_gene: TRBV11-2
d_gene: .
CDR3nt: TGTGCCAGCGGGCCTCGAATCCCTCTGGGGGCCAACGTCCTGACTTTC
CDR3aa: CASGPRIPLGANVLTF

len: 14
j_gene: TRBJ2-5
abundance: few
v_gene: TRBV6-2/TRBV6-3
d_gene: .
CDR3nt: TGTGCCAGCAGTTACTCCGACAGAACGGAGACCCAGTACTTC
CDR3aa: CASSYSDRTETQYF

len: 13
j_gene: TRBJ2-7
abundance: many
v_gene: TRBV27
d_gene: .
CDR3nt: TGTGCCAGCGCCACTGTAGGGGGTCCCGAGCAGTACTTC
CDR3aa: CASATVGGPEQYF

len: 15
j_gene: TRBJ1-5
abundance: many
v_gene: TRBV7-2
d_gene: .
CDR3nt: TGTGCCAGCAGCCGTGATTGGGGCGGCAATCAGCCCCAGCATTTT
CDR3aa: CASSRDWGGNQPQHF

len: 14
j_gene: TRBJ2-7
abundance: few
v_gene: TRBV4-1
d_gene: .
CDR3nt: TGCGCCAGCAGCCAAGTGACGAGAACCTACGAGCAGTACTTC
CDR3aa: CASSQVTRTYEQYF

len: 15
j_gene: TRBJ2-3
abundance: few
v_gene: TRBV7-9
d_gene: .
CDR3nt: TGTGCCAGCAGCTCGATAGCGGACATCACAGATACGCAGTATTTT
CDR3aa: CASSSIADITDTQYF

len: 11
j_gene: TRBJ1-5
abundance: many
v_gene: TRBV7-9
d_gene: .
CDR3nt: TGTGCCAGCAGCGAGGGAGGACCCCAGCATTTT
CDR3aa: CASSEGGPQHF

len: 13
j_gene: TRBJ1-2
abundance: few
v_gene: TRBV19
d_gene: TRBD1
CDR3nt: TGTGCCAGTAGTAGGAGACAGGGGGACGGCTACACCTTC
CDR3aa: CASSRRQGDGYTF

len: 18
j_gene: TRBJ1-5
abundance: many
v_gene: TRBV28
d_gene: TRBD1
CDR3nt: TGTGCCAGCAGGCAGGGGACAGGCCGTTCATATAGCAATCAGCCCCAGCATTTT
CDR3aa: CASRQGTGRSYSNQPQHF